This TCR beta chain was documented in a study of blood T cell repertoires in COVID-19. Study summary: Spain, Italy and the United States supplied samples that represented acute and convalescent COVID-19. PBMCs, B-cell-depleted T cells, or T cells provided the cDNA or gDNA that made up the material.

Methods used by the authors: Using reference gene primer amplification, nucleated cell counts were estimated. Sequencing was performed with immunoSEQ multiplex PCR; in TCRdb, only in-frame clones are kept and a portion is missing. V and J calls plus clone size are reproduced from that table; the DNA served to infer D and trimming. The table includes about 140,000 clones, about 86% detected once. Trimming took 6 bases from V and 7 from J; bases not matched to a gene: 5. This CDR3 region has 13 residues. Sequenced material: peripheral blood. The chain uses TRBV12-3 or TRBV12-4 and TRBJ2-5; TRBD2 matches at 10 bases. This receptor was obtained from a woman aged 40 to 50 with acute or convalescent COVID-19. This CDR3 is CASSPSGGRTQYF. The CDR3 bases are TGTGCCAGCAGCCCTAGCGGGGGTCGGACCCAGTACTTC.